The T cell receptor (beta chain) under discussion was sequenced for a study of blood T cell repertoires in COVID-19. The CDR3 consists of 15 residues. The V gene lost 3 bases and the J gene lost 3 bases, with 14 bases spanning the gap. Per the germline V gene, CDR1 is LGHDT and CDR2 is YNNKEL (reference sequence). Two negative PCRs, clearance, or symptom resolution were required of recovered Cohort 3 donors. In the authors' workflow: The authors estimated nucleated cell counts from reference gene primer amplification. Assay used: immunoSEQ multiplex PCR; TCRdb lists only in-frame clones, some missing. The DNA gave D and trimming, while V, J and clone size come from that table. The table includes roughly 200,000 clones, around 85% detected once.

The sequencing input was PBMCs or T cells enriched from blood (not recorded which). This receptor was taken from a man in his forties who had recovered from COVID-19. V gene TRBV3-1 (or the pseudogene TRBV3-2) combines with J gene TRBJ1-2; TRBD1 might be the D (6 bases). This CDR3 reads CASSQTDRKYYGYTF. CDR3 in DNA: TGTGCCAGCAGCCAGACAGACAGGAAGTACTATGGCTACACCTTC.